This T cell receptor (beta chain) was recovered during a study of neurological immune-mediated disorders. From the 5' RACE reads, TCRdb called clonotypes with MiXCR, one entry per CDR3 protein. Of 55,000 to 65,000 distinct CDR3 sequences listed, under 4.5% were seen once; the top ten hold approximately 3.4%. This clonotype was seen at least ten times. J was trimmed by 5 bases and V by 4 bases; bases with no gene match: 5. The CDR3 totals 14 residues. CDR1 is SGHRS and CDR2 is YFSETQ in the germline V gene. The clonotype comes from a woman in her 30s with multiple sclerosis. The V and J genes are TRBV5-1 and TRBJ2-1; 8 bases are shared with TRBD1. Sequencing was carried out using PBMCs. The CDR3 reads CASSPTGVNNEQFF. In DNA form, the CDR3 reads TGCGCCAGCAGCCCGACAGGGGTTAACAATGAGCAGTTCTTC.